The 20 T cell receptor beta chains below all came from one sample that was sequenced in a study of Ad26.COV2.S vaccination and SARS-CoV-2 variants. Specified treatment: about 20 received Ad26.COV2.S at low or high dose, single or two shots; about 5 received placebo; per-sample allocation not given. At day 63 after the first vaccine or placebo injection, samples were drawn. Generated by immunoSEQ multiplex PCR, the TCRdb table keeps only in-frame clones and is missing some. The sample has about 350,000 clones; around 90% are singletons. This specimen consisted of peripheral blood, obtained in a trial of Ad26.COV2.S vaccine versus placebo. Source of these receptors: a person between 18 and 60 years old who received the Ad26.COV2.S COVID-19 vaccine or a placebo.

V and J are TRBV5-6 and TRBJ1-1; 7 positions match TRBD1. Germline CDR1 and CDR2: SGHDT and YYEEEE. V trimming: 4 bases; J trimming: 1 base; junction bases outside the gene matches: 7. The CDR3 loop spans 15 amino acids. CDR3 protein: CASSGDSGGNTEAFF. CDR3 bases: TGTGCCAGCAGCGGCGACTCAGGGGGGAACACTGAAGCTTTCTTT. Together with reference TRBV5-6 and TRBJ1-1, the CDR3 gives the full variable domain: DAGVTQSPTHLIKTRGQQVTLRCSPKSGHDTVSWYQQALGQGPQFIFQYYEEEERQRGNFPDRFSGHQFPNYSSELNVNALLLGDSALYLCASSGDSGGNTEAFFGQGTRLTVV.

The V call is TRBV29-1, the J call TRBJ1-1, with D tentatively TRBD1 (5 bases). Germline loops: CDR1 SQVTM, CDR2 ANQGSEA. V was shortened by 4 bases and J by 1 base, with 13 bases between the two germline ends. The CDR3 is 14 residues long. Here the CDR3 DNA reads TGCAGCGTTGCAGGCAGGGCCGCGAACACTGAAGCTTTCTTT. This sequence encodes CSVAGRAANTEAFF. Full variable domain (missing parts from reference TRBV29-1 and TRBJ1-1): SAVISQKPSRDICQRGTSLTIQCQVDSQVTMMFWYRQQPGQSLTLIATANQGSEATYESGFVIDKFPISRPNLTFSTLTVSNMSPEDSSIYLCSVAGRAANTEAFFGQGTRLTVV.

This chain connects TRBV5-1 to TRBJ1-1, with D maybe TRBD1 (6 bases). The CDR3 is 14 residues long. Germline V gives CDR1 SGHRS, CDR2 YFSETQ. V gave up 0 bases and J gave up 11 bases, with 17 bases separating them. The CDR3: CASSLADSGTKAFF. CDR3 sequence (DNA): TGCGCCAGCAGCTTGGCCGATTCGGGGACAAAGGCTTTCTTT.

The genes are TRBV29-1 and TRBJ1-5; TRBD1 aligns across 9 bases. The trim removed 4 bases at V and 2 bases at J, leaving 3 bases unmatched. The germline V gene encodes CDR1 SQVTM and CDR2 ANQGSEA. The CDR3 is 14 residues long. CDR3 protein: CSVGDRVGNQPQHF. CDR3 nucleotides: TGCAGCGTTGGGGACAGGGTTGGCAATCAGCCCCAGCATTTT.

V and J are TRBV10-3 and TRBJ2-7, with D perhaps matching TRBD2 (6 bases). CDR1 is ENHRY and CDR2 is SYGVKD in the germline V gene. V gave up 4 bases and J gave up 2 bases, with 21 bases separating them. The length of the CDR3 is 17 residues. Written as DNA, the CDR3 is TGTGCCATCAGTGTACCGGGAGTGAGGATCCAACCCTACGAGCAGTACTTC. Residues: CAISVPGVRIQPYEQYF.

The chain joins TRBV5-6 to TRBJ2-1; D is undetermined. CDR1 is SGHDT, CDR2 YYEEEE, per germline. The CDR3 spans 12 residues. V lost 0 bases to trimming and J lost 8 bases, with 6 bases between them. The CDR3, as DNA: TGTGCCAGCAGCTTGGCTGGTTATGAGCAGTTCTTC. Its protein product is CASSLAGYEQFF.

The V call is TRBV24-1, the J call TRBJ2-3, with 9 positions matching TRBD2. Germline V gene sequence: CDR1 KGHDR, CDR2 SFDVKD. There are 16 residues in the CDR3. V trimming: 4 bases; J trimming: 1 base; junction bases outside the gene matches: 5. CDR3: CATSEPAGGGTDTQYF. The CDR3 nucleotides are TGTGCCACCAGTGAACCCGCGGGAGGGGGCACAGATACGCAGTATTTT.

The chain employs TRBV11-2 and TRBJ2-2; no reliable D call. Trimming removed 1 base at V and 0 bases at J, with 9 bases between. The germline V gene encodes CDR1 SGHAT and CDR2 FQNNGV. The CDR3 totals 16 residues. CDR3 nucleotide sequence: TGTGCCAGCAGCTTAGGGGCTAATTCGAACACCGGGGAGCTGTTTTTT. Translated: CASSLGANSNTGELFF.

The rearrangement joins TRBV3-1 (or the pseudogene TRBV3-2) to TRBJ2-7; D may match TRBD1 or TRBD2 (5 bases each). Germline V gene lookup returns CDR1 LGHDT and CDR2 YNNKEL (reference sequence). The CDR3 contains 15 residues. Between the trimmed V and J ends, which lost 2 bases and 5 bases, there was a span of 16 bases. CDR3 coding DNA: TGTGCCAGCAGCCAACTCCGGGGCTTTAAAGACGAGCAGTACTTC. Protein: CASSQLRGFKDEQYF.

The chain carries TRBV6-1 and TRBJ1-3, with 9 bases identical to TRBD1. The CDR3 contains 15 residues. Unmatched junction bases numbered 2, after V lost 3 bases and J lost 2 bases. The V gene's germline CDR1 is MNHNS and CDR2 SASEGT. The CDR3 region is CASSDNRGPGNTIYF. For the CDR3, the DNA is TGTGCCAGCAGTGACAACAGGGGGCCTGGAAACACCATATATTTT.

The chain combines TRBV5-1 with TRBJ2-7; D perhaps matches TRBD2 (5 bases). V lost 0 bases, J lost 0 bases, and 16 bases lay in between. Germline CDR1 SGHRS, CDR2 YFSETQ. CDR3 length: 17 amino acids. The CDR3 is CASSLERSGFNSYEQYF. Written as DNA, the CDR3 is TGCGCCAGCAGCTTGGAAAGGTCGGGATTTAACTCCTACGAGCAGTACTTC.

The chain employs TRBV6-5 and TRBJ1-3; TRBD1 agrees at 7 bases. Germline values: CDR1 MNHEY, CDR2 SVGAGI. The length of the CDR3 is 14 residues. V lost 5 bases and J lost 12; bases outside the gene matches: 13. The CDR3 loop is CASSPPGQAQSIYF. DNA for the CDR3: TGTGCCAGCAGTCCCCCCGGACAGGCCCAGAGCATATATTTT.

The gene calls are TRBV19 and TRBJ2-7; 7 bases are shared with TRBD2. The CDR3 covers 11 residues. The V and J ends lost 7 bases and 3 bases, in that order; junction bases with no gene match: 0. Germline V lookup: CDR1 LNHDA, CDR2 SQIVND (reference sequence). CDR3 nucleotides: TGTGCCAGTACTAGCGGCTACGAGCAGTACTTC. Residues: CASTSGYEQYF.

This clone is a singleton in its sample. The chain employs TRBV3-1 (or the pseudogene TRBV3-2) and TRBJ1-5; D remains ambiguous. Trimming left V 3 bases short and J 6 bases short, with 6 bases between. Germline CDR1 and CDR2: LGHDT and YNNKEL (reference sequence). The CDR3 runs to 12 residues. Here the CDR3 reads CASSQGPQPQHF. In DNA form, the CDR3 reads TGTGCCAGCAGCCAGGGTCCTCAGCCCCAGCATTTT.

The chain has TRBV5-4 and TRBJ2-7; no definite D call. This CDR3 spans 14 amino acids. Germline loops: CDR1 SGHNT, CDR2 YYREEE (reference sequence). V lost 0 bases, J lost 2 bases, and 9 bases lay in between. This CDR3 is CASSLAQVAYEQYF. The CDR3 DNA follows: TGTGCCAGCAGCTTGGCCCAAGTAGCCTACGAGCAGTACTTC.

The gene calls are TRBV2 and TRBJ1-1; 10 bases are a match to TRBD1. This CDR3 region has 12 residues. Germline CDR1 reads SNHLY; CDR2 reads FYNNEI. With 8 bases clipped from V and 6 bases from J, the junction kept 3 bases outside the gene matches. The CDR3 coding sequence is TGTGCCAGCTCAGGACAGGGGGCTGAAGCTTTCTTT. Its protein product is CASSGQGAEAFF.

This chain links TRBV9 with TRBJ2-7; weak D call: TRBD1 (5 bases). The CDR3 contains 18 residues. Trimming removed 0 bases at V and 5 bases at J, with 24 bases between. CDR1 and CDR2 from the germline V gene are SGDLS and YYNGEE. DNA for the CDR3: TGTGCCAGCAGCGTAGGGCCAGGGTTCCAACGACCTCGGGACGAGCAGTACTTC. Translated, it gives CASSVGPGFQRPRDEQYF.

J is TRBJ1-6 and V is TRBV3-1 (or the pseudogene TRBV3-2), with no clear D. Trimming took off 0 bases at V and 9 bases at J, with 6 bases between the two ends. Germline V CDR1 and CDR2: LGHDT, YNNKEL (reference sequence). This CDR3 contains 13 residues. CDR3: CASSQDVFSPLHF. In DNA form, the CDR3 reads TGTGCCAGCAGCCAAGATGTATTTTCACCCCTCCACTTT.

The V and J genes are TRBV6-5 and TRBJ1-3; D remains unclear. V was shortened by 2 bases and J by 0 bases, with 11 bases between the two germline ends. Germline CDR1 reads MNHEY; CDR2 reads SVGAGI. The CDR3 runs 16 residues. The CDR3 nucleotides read TGTGCCAGCAGTTACGAGGGCGCGGGCTCTGGAAACACCATATATTTT. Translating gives CASSYEGAGSGNTIYF.

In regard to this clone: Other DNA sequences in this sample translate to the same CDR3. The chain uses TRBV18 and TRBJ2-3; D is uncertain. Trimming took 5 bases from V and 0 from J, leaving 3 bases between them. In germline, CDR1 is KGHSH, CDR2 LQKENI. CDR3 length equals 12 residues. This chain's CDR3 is CASSGSTDTQYF. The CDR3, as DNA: TGTGCCAGCTCAGGTAGCACAGATACGCAGTATTTT.